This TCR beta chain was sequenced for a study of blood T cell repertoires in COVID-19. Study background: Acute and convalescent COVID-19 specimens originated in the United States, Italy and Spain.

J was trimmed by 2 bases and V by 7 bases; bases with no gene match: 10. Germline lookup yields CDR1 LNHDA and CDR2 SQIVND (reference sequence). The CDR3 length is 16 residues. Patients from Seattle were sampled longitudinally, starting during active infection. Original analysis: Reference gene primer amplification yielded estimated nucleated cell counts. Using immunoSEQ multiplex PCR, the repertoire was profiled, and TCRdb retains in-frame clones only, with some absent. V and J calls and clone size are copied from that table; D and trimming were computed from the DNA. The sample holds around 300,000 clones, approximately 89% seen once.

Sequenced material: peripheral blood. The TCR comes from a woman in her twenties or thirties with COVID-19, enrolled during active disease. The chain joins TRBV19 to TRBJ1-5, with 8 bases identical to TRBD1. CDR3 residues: CASTIIGTGRNQPQHF. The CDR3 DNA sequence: TGTGCCAGTACCATAATCGGGACAGGCCGCAATCAGCCCCAGCATTTT.